A single sample is the source of the 4 T cell receptor beta chains below, sequenced in a study of T-cell memory formation after mild COVID-19. From the 5' RACE reads, TCRdb called clonotypes with MiXCR, one entry per CDR3 protein. The data contain 200,000 to 250,000 distinct CDR3 sequences, over 9% of them singletons. The sequencing sample was made of PBMCs or a T cell subset sorted from them (not recorded which). These receptors originate from a man aged 18-30 years who had mild COVID-19 (a few samples of this study predate the infection). Cell type and time point are not known.

The CDR3, as DNA: TGTGCCAGCAGTGACGGGCAGGCCCACACAGATACGCAGTATTTT. The encoded protein is CASSDGQAHTDTQYF. The rearrangement links TRBV6-1 to TRBJ2-3; D gene unclear. CDR3 size: 15 residues. Between the trimmed V and J ends, which lost 3 bases and 2 bases, there was a span of 12 bases. CDR1 and CDR2 (germline): MNHNS, SASEGT.

This chain connects TRBV29-1 to TRBJ2-1, with D unresolved. This CDR3 has 14 amino acids. V lost 7 bases and J 3 bases, leaving 16 bases between the germline ends. Germline V lookup: CDR1 SQVTM, CDR2 ANQGSEA. CDR3 region: CSAKGQRFYNEQFF. In nucleotides, the CDR3 is TGCAGCGCTAAAGGTCAGAGGTTCTACAATGAGCAGTTCTTC.

V usage is TRBV12-3 or TRBV12-4 and J usage is TRBJ2-3; D may correspond to TRBD1 or TRBD2 (5 bases each). V was trimmed by 6 bases and J by 5 bases, leaving 12 bases between them. This CDR3 spans 13 amino acids. The CDR3 reads CASSRGRLDTQYF. The CDR3 DNA sequence: TGTGCCAGCAGCCGGGGCAGATTAGATACGCAGTATTTT.

The chain joins TRBV10-3 to TRBJ1-1, with TRBD1 as a possible D gene (6 bases). Deletions cut 10 bases from V and 2 bases from J, with 14 bases between. Germline V gene sequence: CDR1 ENHRY, CDR2 SYGVKD. The CDR3 contains 13 residues. The CDR3 DNA reads TGTGCCACCTCGACAGGCCCCAACACTGAAGCTTTCTTT. Amino acids: CATSTGPNTEAFF.